The present T cell receptor (beta chain) was sequenced within a study of blood T cell repertoires in COVID-19. Study information: Specimens from acute and convalescent COVID-19 originated in the United States, Italy and Spain. Sources were T cells, B-cell-depleted T cells, or PBMCs; the material itself was cDNA or gDNA.

Produced via immunoSEQ multiplex PCR; TCRdb's table is partial and in-frame only. This table has around 140,000 clones, approximately 84% appearing once. Many counts were recorded for this clone. Germline loops: CDR1 MDHEN, CDR2 SYDVKM. The V segment lost 10 bases and the J segment 10 bases; nucleotides outside the gene matches: 13. The CDR3 covers 15 residues. The chain employs TRBV28 and TRBJ1-6; 10 positions agree with TRBD1. The receptor was derived from a human donor in a cohort sampled during active COVID-19. Sequencing was performed on peripheral blood. In nucleotides, the CDR3 is TGTGCCACCTACCCTGACAGGGGGCAACGATCACCCCTCCACTTT. Translating gives CATYPDRGQRSPLHF.